This T cell receptor beta chain was identified during a study of cytomegalovirus exposure and HLA in healthy donors. Primers: 60 Vbeta forward and 13 Jbeta reverse. The assay was immunoSEQ multiplex PCR, and TCRdb's table has in-frame clones only and misses some. The sample carries around 86,000 clones, about 80% recorded once. This CDR3 comprises 13 residues. Germline V gene sequence: CDR1 SGHRS, CDR2 YFSETQ. Trimming removed 4 bases at V and 2 bases at J, with 9 bases between. The TCR was taken from a man aged 50 to 59 in good health and CMV-seropositive. This chain connects TRBV5-1 to TRBJ1-2, with D perhaps TRBD1 (6 bases). The sequencing sample was made of PBMCs. The CDR3 DNA sequence: TGCGCCAGCAGCGCTACAGGGAACTATGGCTACACCTTC. Its translation: CASSATGNYGYTF. Supplemented by reference TRBV5-1 and TRBJ1-2, the full variable domain reads KAGVTQTPRYLIKTRGQQVTLSCSPISGHRSVSWYQQTPGQGLQFLFEYFSETQRNKGNFPGRFSGRQFSNSRSEMNVSTLELGDSALYLCASSATGNYGYTFGSGTRLTVV.